The 21 T cell receptor beta chains presented below share a single source sample, sequenced in a study of T cells in Graves' hyperthyroidism and ophthalmopathy. TCR beta CDR3 region amplification was performed from RNA transcripts. First-round RT-PCR targeting the TCR CDR3 was performed with the HTBI primer set. Via MiXCR, TCRdb re-called the multiplex PCR reads, giving one row per CDR3 protein. The sample includes a few hundred thousand distinct CDR3 sequences, around 14% seen only once; the top ten take 5.8%. Sequenced input: blood. The receptors shown here come from a young woman with Graves' hyperthyroidism that later progressed to Graves' ophthalmopathy.

In the case of this clonotype: A clone one base away is much larger, so this may be a read error. The chain couples TRBV25-1 to TRBJ2-1; 8 bases match TRBD1. J lost 8 bases, V lost 7 bases, and 13 bases had no gene match. CDR1 is MGHDK, CDR2 SYGVNS, per germline. The CDR3 totals 15 residues. CDR3 bases: TGTGCCAGCACCACGTGGGAGGACAGGGACGATGAGCAGTTCTTC. Its translation: CASTTWEDRDDEQFF. The full variable domain, its missing parts supplied by reference TRBV25-1 and TRBJ2-1, is EADIYQTPRYLVIGTGKKITLECSQTMGHDKMYWYQQDPGMELHLIHYSYGVNSTEKGDLSSESTVSRIRTEHFPLTLESARPSHTSQYLCASTTWEDRDDEQFFGPGTRLTVL.

This clonotype was observed at least ten times. The chain links TRBV20-1 to TRBJ1-2; D ambiguous. There are 13 residues in the CDR3. The germline V and J ends were trimmed by 3 bases and 1 base, with 9 bases remaining between them. In germline, CDR1 is DFQATT, CDR2 SNEGSKA (reference sequence). CDR3 nucleotide sequence: TGCAGTGCTAGCTCCCGGGATAACTATGGCTACACCTTC. Encoded protein: CSASSRDNYGYTF.

In this sample, this clonotype turned up a few times. This chain links TRBV29-1 with TRBJ2-1; D is perhaps TRBD1 (6 bases). Trimming removed 0 bases at V and 9 bases at J, with 18 bases between. The CDR3 totals 15 residues. Germline loops: CDR1 SQVTM, CDR2 ANQGSEA. The CDR3 reads CSVEDLAGDMGEQFF. DNA of the CDR3: TGCAGCGTTGAAGATCTCGCAGGGGATATGGGTGAGCAGTTCTTC.

Ten or more counts support this clonotype. This chain links TRBV12-3 or TRBV12-4 with TRBJ2-7; D call uncertain. The CDR3 is 13 residues long. Trimming removed 7 bases from V and 3 bases from J, with 13 bases in between. CDR3 nucleotide sequence: TGTGCCAGCACCGACGGGTCTTTCTACGAGCAGTACTTC. This sequence encodes CASTDGSFYEQYF.

This chain connects TRBV7-2 to TRBJ1-3; D gene unclear. Trimming stripped 5 bases from V and 1 base from J, with 9 bases between. The length of the CDR3 is 14 residues. Germline assignment: CDR1 SGHTA and CDR2 FQGNSA. The CDR3 DNA is TGTGCCAGCAGCCGCACCAGATCTGGAAACACCATATATTTT. Its translation: CASSRTRSGNTIYF. Full variable domain (outside the CDR3, taken from reference TRBV7-2 and TRBJ1-3): GAGVSQSPSNKVTEKGKDVELRCDPISGHTALYWYRQSLGQGLEFLIYFQGNSAPDKSGLPSDRFSAERTGGSVSTLTIQRTQQEDSAVYLCASSRTRSGNTIYFGEGSWLTVV.

This clonotype came up many times. A read error may produce the germline difference seen at one junction end. This chain joins TRBV5-1 and TRBJ1-1; D remains ambiguous. In germline, CDR1 is SGHRS, CDR2 YFSETQ. The CDR3 covers 13 residues. In DNA, the CDR3 is TGTGCCAGCAGCTTGGCCCCGAACACTGAAGCTTTCTTT. Translated, it gives CASSLAPNTEAFF.

In this sample, this clonotype turned up many times. In nucleotides, the CDR3 is TGTGCCAGCAGCGCGGTCGGGCCTGGAAACACCATATATTTT. This sequence encodes CASSAVGPGNTIYF. This chain links TRBV11-3 with TRBJ1-3; no clear D. V shed 5 bases and J shed 2 bases, with 10 bases lying between them. The CDR3 length is 14 residues. Looked up from germline, CDR1 is SGHNT and CDR2 is YENEEA.

This rearrangement joins TRBV7-8 to TRBJ2-1; 12 bases are a match to TRBD2. CDR3 length equals 16 residues. Germline V CDR1 and CDR2: SGHVS, FQNEAQ. The V and J ends lost 5 bases and 8 bases, in that order; junction bases with no gene match: 10. CDR3 bases: TGTGCCAGCAGCATCGGGGGGCTAGCGGGAGGGGATGAGCAGTTCTTC. Its protein product is CASSIGGLAGGDEQFF.

In this sample, this clonotype turned up many times. The V call is TRBV6-6, the J call TRBJ2-6, with D possibly TRBD2 on 7 matching bases. Germline V gives CDR1 MNHNY, CDR2 SVGAGI (reference sequence). The length of the CDR3 is 17 residues. Trimming cost V 0 bases and J 4 bases, with 13 bases left between them. The DNA for the CDR3 is TGTGCCAGCAGTTACTCGGGGGGGGCGGCAGGGGCCAACGTCCTGACTTTC. Translating it yields CASSYSGGAAGANVLTF.

This clonotype was counted many times. The gene calls are TRBV20-1 and TRBJ2-1; no firm D call. Trimming cost V 5 bases and J 3 bases, with 8 bases left between them. In germline, CDR1 is DFQATT, CDR2 SNEGSKA (reference sequence). The CDR3 contains 12 residues. The CDR3 DNA sequence: TGCAGTGCTTTGGCCAGCTACAATGAGCAGTTCTTC. Translation: CSALASYNEQFF.

This clonotype has more than one count but fewer than ten. J is TRBJ2-1 and V is TRBV4-3; 7 bases line up with TRBD2. The length of the CDR3 is 17 residues. Looked up from germline, CDR1 is LGHNA and CDR2 is YSLEER. V gave up 0 bases and J gave up 1 base; unmatched junction bases: 6. As DNA, the CDR3 is TGCGCCAGCAGCCAAGATTCCCTAGCGGCGTCCTACAATGAGCAGTTCTTC. This encodes CASSQDSLAASYNEQFF.

This clonotype occurred once. The chain carries TRBV18 and TRBJ2-1; possible D gene TRBD1, 5 bases. This CDR3 contains 12 residues. Germline V gives CDR1 KGHSH, CDR2 LQKENI. Trimming cost V 4 bases and J 8 bases, with 9 bases left between them. The CDR3 nucleotides read TGTGCCAGCTCACTATCGACAGATGAGCAGTTCTTC. Translating it yields CASSLSTDEQFF.

This clonotype was detected ten times or more. This sequence joins TRBV7-9 and TRBJ1-5; D is uncertain. CDR1 is SEHNR, CDR2 FQNEAQ, per germline (reference sequence). V was trimmed by 5 bases and J by 0 bases, leaving 11 bases between them. The CDR3 loop spans 15 amino acids. The chain's CDR3 is CASSDGRDSNQPQHF. CDR3 DNA sequence: TGTGCCAGCAGCGATGGACGTGATAGCAATCAGCCCCAGCATTTT. Filled out from reference TRBV7-9 and TRBJ1-5, the complete variable domain reads DTGVSQNPRHKITKRGQNVTFRCDPISEHNRLYWYRQTLGQGPEFLTYFQNEAQLEKSRLLSDRFSAERPKGSFSTLEIQRTEQGDSAMYLCASSDGRDSNQPQHFGDGTRLSIL.

This clonotype was detected a few times. The chain joins TRBV4-1 to TRBJ2-1; D possibly matches TRBD1 or TRBD2 (5 bases each). The CDR3 length is 16 residues. With 0 bases removed from V and 4 bases from J, the gap between germline ends came to 13 bases. Germline V gene lookup returns CDR1 MGHRA and CDR2 YSYEKL. CDR3 DNA sequence: TGCGCCAGCAGCCAAGATCCCGGGGCCTATTACAATGAGCAGTTCTTC. It codes for CASSQDPGAYYNEQFF.

There are a few counts of this clonotype. The genes are TRBV7-9 and TRBJ2-3, with 7 nucleotides matching TRBD2. V shed 2 bases, J shed 5 bases, and the junction held 7 bases outside the gene matches. The CDR3 totals 15 residues. The germline CDR1 and CDR2 sequences are SEHNR and FQNEAQ (reference sequence). CDR3 sequence reads: CASSLSLAVGDTQYF. For the CDR3, the DNA is TGTGCCAGCAGCTTAAGTCTAGCGGTAGGAGATACGCAGTATTTT.

The table lists this clonotype with many counts. The V call is TRBV6-1, the J call TRBJ2-3, with no clear D. This CDR3 region has 14 residues. The germline V gene encodes CDR1 MNHNS and CDR2 SASEGT. V was cut by 5 bases and J by 6 bases, with 15 bases left in between. The DNA for the CDR3 is TGTGCCAGCAGTTTTAGACTCCGGCATGATACGCAGTATTTT. Translating it yields CASSFRLRHDTQYF.

This clonotype was recorded many times. The chain couples TRBV5-1 to TRBJ1-1; 8 bases map to TRBD1. The germline gives CDR1 SGHRS, CDR2 YFSETQ. V trimming: 5 bases; J trimming: 7 bases; junction bases outside the gene matches: 13. This CDR3 has 15 amino acids. CDR3 DNA: TGCGCCAGCAGATGGACAGGGATCGCGGAGGGTGAAGCTTTCTTT. Its translation is CASRWTGIAEGEAFF.

This clonotype occurred many times. V usage is TRBV6-2 or TRBV6-3 and J usage is TRBJ2-1; TRBD2 aligns across 7 bases. V shed 5 bases, J shed 7 bases, and the junction held 11 bases outside the gene matches. The CDR3 spans 15 residues. Germline-derived CDR1 and CDR2 are MNHEY and SVGEGT. The CDR3 sequence: CASSPGRGSANEQFF. The CDR3 nucleotides read TGTGCCAGCAGTCCGGGCCGCGGGAGCGCTAATGAGCAGTTCTTC.

In its sample, this clonotype was seen many times. The chain uses TRBV2 and TRBJ2-7; 10 positions agree with TRBD1. The germline V gene encodes CDR1 SNHLY and CDR2 FYNNEI. CDR3 length equals 15 residues. The V gene end was trimmed by 7 bases and the J gene end by 3 bases; junction bases not matched to a gene: 9. CDR3 in amino acids: CASTLDGTGVYEQYF. Written as DNA, the CDR3 is TGTGCCAGCACCCTCGATGGGACAGGGGTCTACGAGCAGTACTTC.

The sample holds many counts of this clonotype. The V call is TRBV12-3 or TRBV12-4, the J call TRBJ1-6; D might be TRBD1 (6 bases). The CDR3 consists of 12 residues. V gave up 6 bases and J gave up 11 bases, with 11 bases separating them. CDR3 in amino acids: CASRGALAPLHF. CDR3 nucleotide sequence: TGTGCCAGCAGGGGGGCACTAGCACCCCTCCACTTT.

This clonotype was seen at least ten times. The J gene is TRBJ1-1, the V gene TRBV12-3 or TRBV12-4; no clear D gene. V was clipped by 6 bases and J by 0 bases, with 11 bases between them. The CDR3 has 14 residues. The CDR3 loop reads CASRPGNMNTEAFF. CDR3 DNA sequence: TGTGCCAGCAGACCGGGGAACATGAACACTGAAGCTTTCTTT.